This TCR beta chain was identified during a study of T cells in Graves' hyperthyroidism and ophthalmopathy. Study outcomes and limitations: Most expanded thyroid clonotypes above 0.001 also appeared in blood.

Template material for amplifying TCR beta CDR3 regions consisted of RNA transcripts. Initially, a first-round RT-PCR of the TCR CDR3 employed the HTBI primer set. MiXCR, run by TCRdb on the multiplex PCR reads, gives a single entry per CDR3 protein. The table shows around 350,000 distinct CDR3 sequences, with 15% occurring only once. Each person with ophthalmopathy scored at least 3 on the Clinical Activity Score, reached NOSPECS grade 4 or higher, and had been ill under 3 months. Patients showing uncontrolled infection, other autoimmune disease, pregnancy or lactation were ineligible. This clonotype was seen at least ten times. Antigen specificity is unknown. Trimming took 8 bases from V and 6 from J; bases not matched to a gene: 16. The CDR3 loop spans 16 amino acids. In germline, CDR1 is LGHDT, CDR2 YNNKEL (reference sequence).

The chain combines TRBV3-1 with TRBJ2-7, with 10 bases identical to TRBD2. Sequenced input: blood. The receptor was isolated from a woman aged 60 to 75 with Graves' ophthalmopathy. The CDR3 coding sequence is TGTGCCAGCGGACCGGGACTAGCGATCTATGAACCCGAGCAGTACTTC. Translated, it gives CASGPGLAIYEPEQYF.